These 21 T cell receptor beta chains were all obtained from the same sample, sequenced in a study of blood T cell repertoires in COVID-19 (dated by TCRdb to 2018 to 2021). Libraries were built with the immunoSEQ multiplex PCR assay. As stored in TCRdb, this immuneACCESS dataset retains in-frame rearrangements with V and J assigned. A fraction of the clones does not appear; measured against another copy, unresolved V genes explain less than half of the discrepancy, and the remainder lacks a known reason. The sample profile shows around 250,000 clones; about four fifths of them were found once. Of the sample, about 5% is held by the ten largest clones. Input material: PBMCs or T cells enriched from blood (not recorded which). The source is a man aged 35 to 55 who had been exposed to COVID-19.

The DNA for the CDR3 is TGTGCCAGCAGTTTTGGAGCCAGGGGTGGCTACACCTTC. Its protein is CASSFGARGGYTF. This rearrangement joins TRBV12-3 or TRBV12-4 to TRBJ1-2, with D perhaps TRBD1 (6 bases). V lost 3 bases and J lost 7, with 12 bases in between. This CDR3 comprises 13 residues.

This chain connects TRBV5-1 to TRBJ1-2; no definite D call. Germline V gives CDR1 SGHRS, CDR2 YFSETQ. CDR3 size: 14 residues. V was trimmed by 4 bases and J by 5 bases, leaving 15 bases between them. CDR3 coding DNA: TGCGCCAGCAGCCCCGGGATGCCGGGGTATGGCTACACCTTC. Protein product: CASSPGMPGYGYTF. Filled out from reference TRBV5-1 and TRBJ1-2, the complete variable domain reads KAGVTQTPRYLIKTRGQQVTLSCSPISGHRSVSWYQQTPGQGLQFLFEYFSETQRNKGNFPGRFSGRQFSNSRSEMNVSTLELGDSALYLCASSPGMPGYGYTFGSGTRLTVV.

The chain has TRBV6-6 and TRBJ2-7; 10 bases match TRBD1. The germline V gene has CDR1 MNHNY and CDR2 SVGAGI (reference sequence). The CDR3 is 14 amino acids. V shed 9 bases and J 5 bases; nucleotides not matched to a gene: 10. CDR3 DNA sequence: TGTGCCAGTCGACAGGGGGCGACGCTTCACGAGCAGTACTTC. As protein: CASRQGATLHEQYF.

This clone has a handful of counts. Here the CDR3 reads CASSLVLRGPNTEAFF. CDR3 DNA: TGTGCCAGCAGCTTAGTGTTGAGGGGGCCAAACACTGAAGCTTTCTTT. V usage is TRBV7-9 and J usage is TRBJ1-1; 7 positions match TRBD1. Germline V gene sequence: CDR1 SEHNR, CDR2 FQNEAQ (reference sequence). The V segment lost 1 base and the J segment 2 bases; nucleotides outside the gene matches: 7. The length of the CDR3 is 16 residues.

The chain joins TRBV21-1 to TRBJ1-2; the table names TRBD1, a call not compared with the DNA. TRBV21-1 is a pseudogene segment. The CDR3 consists of 15 residues. The CDR3 loop is CASSKSPDRALGYTF. The CDR3 DNA reads as TGTGCCAGCAGCAAAAGCCCCGACAGGGCCTTGGGCTACACCTTC.

This chain uses TRBV5-1 with TRBJ2-5; no clear D. V lost 0 bases and J 3 bases, leaving 12 bases between the germline ends. Germline CDR1 reads SGHRS; CDR2 reads YFSETQ. The CDR3 loop spans 15 amino acids. CDR3 sequence reads: CASSLAAESEETQYF. For the CDR3, the DNA is TGCGCCAGCAGCTTGGCCGCGGAATCCGAAGAGACCCAGTACTTC.

The chain joins TRBV27 to TRBJ1-4; 11 bases are a match to TRBD1. V lost 6 bases and J lost 8; bases outside the gene matches: 14. The CDR3 extends over 17 amino acids. In germline, CDR1 is MNHEY, CDR2 SMNVEV (reference sequence). The chain's CDR3 is CASRGWTGGAIGEKLFF. The CDR3 DNA sequence: TGTGCCAGCAGAGGTTGGACAGGGGGCGCGATTGGGGAAAAACTGTTTTTT.

The chain joins TRBV24-1 to TRBJ2-5, with a tentative D call TRBD1 (7 bases). The V and J ends lost 4 bases and 4 bases respectively, with 15 bases between them. CDR1 is KGHDR and CDR2 is SFDVKD in the germline V gene. The CDR3 contains 15 residues. This chain's CDR3 is CATSDTRGRGETQYF. The CDR3 DNA reads TGTGCCACCAGTGACACAAGGGGGCGGGGAGAGACCCAGTACTTC.

The chain couples TRBV29-1 to TRBJ1-2; D unclear. This CDR3 contains 13 residues. V was shortened by 3 bases and J by 3 bases, with 11 bases between the two germline ends. Per the germline V gene, CDR1 is SQVTM and CDR2 is ANQGSEA. CDR3 sequence: CSVEPPVYYGYTF. The CDR3 DNA reads TGCAGCGTTGAGCCGCCAGTTTACTATGGCTACACCTTC.

The chain carries TRBV25-1 and TRBJ2-7; TRBD1 agrees at 7 bases. This CDR3 region has 14 residues. Germline-derived CDR1 and CDR2 are MGHDK and SYGVNS. The J segment lost 6 bases and the V segment lost 6 bases, leaving 11 bases of the junction unmatched. CDR3 sequence: CASRQTGSGTEQYF. DNA for the CDR3: TGTGCCAGCAGACAGACAGGGTCCGGGACCGAGCAGTACTTC.

This chain joins TRBV2 and TRBJ1-4; D gene uncertain. Trimming removed 6 bases from V and 8 bases from J, with 7 bases in between. The CDR3 covers 11 residues. Germline V CDR1 and CDR2: SNHLY, FYNNEI. The CDR3 loop is CASRVGEKLFF. The CDR3 DNA is TGTGCCAGCAGGGTCGGGGAAAAACTGTTTTTT.

There are many counts of this clone. The V call is TRBV10-3, the J call TRBJ2-7, with 10 bases lining up with TRBD1. With 10 bases clipped from V and 1 base from J, the junction kept 4 bases outside the gene matches. Per germline, CDR1 ENHRY and CDR2 SYGVKD. The CDR3 runs 13 residues. CDR3 in amino acids: CATRQGASYEQYF. DNA of the CDR3: TGTGCCACCAGACAGGGGGCATCCTACGAGCAGTACTTC.

The chain carries TRBV5-1 and TRBJ1-5, with D perhaps TRBD1 (5 bases). Germline V gives CDR1 SGHRS, CDR2 YFSETQ. This CDR3 is 13 amino acids long. The V gene lost 2 bases and the J gene lost 6 bases, with 9 bases spanning the gap. The CDR3 bases are TGCGCCAGCAGCTTTCAGGGTGGTCAGCCCCAGCATTTT. It yields the protein CASSFQGGQPQHF.

The gene calls are TRBV2 and TRBJ2-1; 11 nucleotides match TRBD2. CDR3 size: 14 residues. V lost 3 bases, J lost 9 bases, and 4 bases stayed unmatched. From germline, CDR1 is SNHLY and CDR2 FYNNEI. CDR3: CASSEGTSGSEQFF. The CDR3 nucleotides read TGTGCCAGCAGTGAGGGGACTAGCGGTTCTGAGCAGTTCTTC.

This chain links TRBV6-5 with TRBJ2-7; 9 bases are shared with TRBD1. CDR3 size: 16 residues. Germline V gene lookup returns CDR1 MNHEY and CDR2 SVGAGI. V lost 4 bases, J lost 0 bases, and 7 bases stayed unmatched. Written as DNA, the CDR3 is TGTGCCAGCAGTTCCCAAACAGGGGGCGACTCCTACGAGCAGTACTTC. Its translation: CASSSQTGGDSYEQYF.

The V and J genes are TRBV6-5 and TRBJ2-7; D gene unclear. Trimming pared 7 bases from V and 2 bases from J, leaving 15 bases between. This CDR3 region has 14 residues. Germline CDR1 and CDR2: MNHEY and SVGAGI. The CDR3 DNA sequence: TGTGCCAGCACCCGAGCCAGCGACGCCTACGAGCAGTACTTC. Translation: CASTRASDAYEQYF.

This clone came up a few times. The rearrangement joins TRBV7-3 to TRBJ2-2; 7 nucleotides match TRBD2. Germline V gene sequence: CDR1 SGHTA, CDR2 FQGTGA. After removal of 5 bases from V and 5 bases from J, the junction contained 8 bases not matched to a gene. The length of the CDR3 is 15 residues. This chain's CDR3 is CASSQGLLPTGELFF. The DNA for the CDR3 is TGTGCCAGCAGCCAGGGACTACTCCCAACCGGGGAGCTGTTTTTT.

V and J are TRBV7-9 and TRBJ2-5, with D hard to call. Germline V CDR1 and CDR2: SEHNR, FQNEAQ (reference sequence). The CDR3 runs 12 residues. V lost 0 bases, J lost 4 bases, and 3 bases lay in between. The CDR3 spells CASSLALETQYF. For the CDR3, the DNA is TGTGCCAGCAGCTTAGCCCTAGAGACCCAGTACTTC.

This rearrangement joins TRBV5-4 to TRBJ2-1; 9 nucleotides match TRBD1. The CDR3 length is 13 residues. CDR1 and CDR2 (germline): SGHNT, YYREEE (reference sequence). Germline trimming cut 5 bases from V and 9 bases from J; bases unmatched to any gene: 6. The CDR3 bases are TGTGCCAGCAGTTTGACAGGGGGTATTGAGCAGTTCTTC. This codes for CASSLTGGIEQFF.

CDR3 in DNA: TGTGCCATCAGCCCTCAGACAGGGAGGAGTGGCTACACCTTC. This translates into CAISPQTGRSGYTF. The rearrangement links TRBV10-3 to TRBJ1-2; TRBD1 matches at 7 bases. There are 14 residues in the CDR3. Trimming cost V 6 bases and J 7 bases; bases outside gene matches: 11. In germline, CDR1 is ENHRY, CDR2 SYGVKD.

The V call is TRBV13, the J call TRBJ2-3; 11 positions match TRBD2. Looked up from germline, CDR1 is PRHDT and CDR2 is FYEKMQ (reference sequence). The ends lost 5 bases at V and 2 bases at J; junction bases unmatched: 12. This CDR3 comprises 18 residues. CDR3 sequence: CASSPSPRLAGYTDTQYF. The CDR3 DNA reads TGTGCCAGCAGCCCCTCCCCCCGACTAGCGGGGTACACAGATACGCAGTATTTT.